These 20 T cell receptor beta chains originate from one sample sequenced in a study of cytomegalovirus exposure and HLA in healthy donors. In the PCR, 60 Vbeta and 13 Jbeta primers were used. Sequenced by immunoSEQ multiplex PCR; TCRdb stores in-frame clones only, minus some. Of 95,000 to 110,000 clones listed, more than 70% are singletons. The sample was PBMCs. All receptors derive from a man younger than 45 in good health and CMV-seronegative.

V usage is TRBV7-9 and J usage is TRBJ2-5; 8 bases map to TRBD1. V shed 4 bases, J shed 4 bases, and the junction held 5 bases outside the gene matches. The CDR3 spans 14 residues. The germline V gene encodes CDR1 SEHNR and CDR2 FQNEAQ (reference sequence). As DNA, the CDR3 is TGTGCCAGCAGCTCGACCAGGGGGCGAGAGACCCAGTACTTC. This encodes CASSSTRGRETQYF.

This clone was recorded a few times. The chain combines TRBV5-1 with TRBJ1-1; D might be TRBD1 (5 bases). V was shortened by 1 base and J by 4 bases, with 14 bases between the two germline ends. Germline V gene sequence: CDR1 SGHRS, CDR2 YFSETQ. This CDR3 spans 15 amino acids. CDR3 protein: CASSLLGAQSTEAFF. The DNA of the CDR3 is TGCGCCAGCAGCTTGTTAGGGGCTCAGAGCACTGAAGCTTTCTTT.

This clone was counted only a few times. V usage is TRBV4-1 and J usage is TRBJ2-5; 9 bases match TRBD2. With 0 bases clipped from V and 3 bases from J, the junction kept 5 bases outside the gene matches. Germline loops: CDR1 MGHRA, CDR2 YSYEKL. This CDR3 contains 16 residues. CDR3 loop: CASSQDSGGDKETQYF. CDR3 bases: TGCGCCAGCAGCCAAGATAGCGGGGGCGATAAAGAGACCCAGTACTTC.

The chain's CDR3 is CASSNRDRDYQPQHF. The CDR3, as DNA: TGTGCCAGTAGTAACCGGGACAGAGATTATCAGCCCCAGCATTTT. This chain uses TRBV19 with TRBJ1-5; 7 bases agree with TRBD1. This CDR3 has 15 amino acids. CDR1 and CDR2 from the germline V gene are LNHDA and SQIVND (reference sequence). The trim removed 4 bases at V and 5 bases at J, leaving 8 bases unmatched.

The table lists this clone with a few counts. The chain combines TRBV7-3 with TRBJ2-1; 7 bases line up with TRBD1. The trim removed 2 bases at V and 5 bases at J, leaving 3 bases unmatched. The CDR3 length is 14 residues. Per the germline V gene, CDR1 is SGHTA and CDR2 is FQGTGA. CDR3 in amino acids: CASSLGDSNNEQFF. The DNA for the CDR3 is TGTGCCAGCAGCTTAGGGGACAGTAACAATGAGCAGTTCTTC.

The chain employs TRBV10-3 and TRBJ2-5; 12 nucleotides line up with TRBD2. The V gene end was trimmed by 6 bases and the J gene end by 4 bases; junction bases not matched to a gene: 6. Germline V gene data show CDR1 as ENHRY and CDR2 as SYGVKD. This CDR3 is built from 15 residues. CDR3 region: CAISPGLAGIETQYF. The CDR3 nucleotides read TGTGCCATCAGCCCGGGACTAGCGGGTATAGAGACCCAGTACTTC.

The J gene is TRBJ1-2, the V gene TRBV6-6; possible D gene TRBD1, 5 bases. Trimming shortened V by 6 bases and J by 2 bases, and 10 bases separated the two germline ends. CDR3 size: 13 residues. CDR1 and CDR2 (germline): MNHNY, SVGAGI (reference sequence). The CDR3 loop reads CASSYGGNYGYTF. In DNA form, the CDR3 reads TGTGCCAGCAGCTACGGGGGGAACTATGGCTACACCTTC.

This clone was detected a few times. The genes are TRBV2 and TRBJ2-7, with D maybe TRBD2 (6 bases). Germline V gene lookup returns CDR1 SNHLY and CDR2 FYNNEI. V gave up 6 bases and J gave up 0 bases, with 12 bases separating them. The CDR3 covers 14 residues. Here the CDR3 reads CASRSGTFSYEQYF. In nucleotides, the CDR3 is TGTGCCAGCAGATCCGGGACTTTCTCCTACGAGCAGTACTTC.

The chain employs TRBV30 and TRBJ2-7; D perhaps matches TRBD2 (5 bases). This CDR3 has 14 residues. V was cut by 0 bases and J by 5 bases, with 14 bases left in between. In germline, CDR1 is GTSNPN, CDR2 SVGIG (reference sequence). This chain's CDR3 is CAWSVGGSRNEQYF. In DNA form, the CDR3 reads TGTGCCTGGAGTGTTGGTGGGAGTCGAAACGAGCAGTACTTC.

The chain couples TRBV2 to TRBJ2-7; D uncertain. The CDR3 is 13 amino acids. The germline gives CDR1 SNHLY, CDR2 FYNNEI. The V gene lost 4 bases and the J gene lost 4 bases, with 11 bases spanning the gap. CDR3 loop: CASSAFTGYEQYF. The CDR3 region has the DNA TGTGCCAGCAGTGCATTCACCGGGTACGAGCAGTACTTC. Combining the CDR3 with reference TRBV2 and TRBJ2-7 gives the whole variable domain EPEVTQTPSHQVTQMGQEVILRCVPISNHLYFYWYRQILGQKVEFLVSFYNNEISEKSEIFDDQFSVERPDGSNFTLKIRSTKLEDSAMYFCASSAFTGYEQYFGPGTRLTVT.

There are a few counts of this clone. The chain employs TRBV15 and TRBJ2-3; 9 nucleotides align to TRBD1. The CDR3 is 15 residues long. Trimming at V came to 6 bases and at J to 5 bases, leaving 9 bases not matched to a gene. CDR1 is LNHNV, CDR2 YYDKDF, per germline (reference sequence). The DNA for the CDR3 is TGTGCCACCAGGGACAGGGGTGGTGTAGGAGATACGCAGTATTTT. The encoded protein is CATRDRGGVGDTQYF.

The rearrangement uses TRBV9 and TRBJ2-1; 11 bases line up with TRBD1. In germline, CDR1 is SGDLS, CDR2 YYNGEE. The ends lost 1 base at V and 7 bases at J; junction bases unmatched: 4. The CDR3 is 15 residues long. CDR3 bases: TGTGCCAGCAGCGTATCCGGACAGGGGGCAAATGAGCAGTTCTTC. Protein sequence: CASSVSGQGANEQFF.

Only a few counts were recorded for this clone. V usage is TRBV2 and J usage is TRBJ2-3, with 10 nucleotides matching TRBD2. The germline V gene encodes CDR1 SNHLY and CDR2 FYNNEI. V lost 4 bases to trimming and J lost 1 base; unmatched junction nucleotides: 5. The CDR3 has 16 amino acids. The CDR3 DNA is TGTGCCAGCAGTGGGGCCGGGACTAGCGGCACAGATACGCAGTATTTT. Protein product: CASSGAGTSGTDTQYF.

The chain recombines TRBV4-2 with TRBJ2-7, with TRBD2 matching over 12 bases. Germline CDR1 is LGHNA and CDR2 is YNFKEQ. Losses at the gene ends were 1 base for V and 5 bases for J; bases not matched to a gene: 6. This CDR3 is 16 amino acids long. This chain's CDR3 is CASSQGRTSGVDEQYF. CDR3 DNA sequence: TGTGCCAGCAGCCAAGGGAGGACTAGCGGGGTAGACGAGCAGTACTTC.

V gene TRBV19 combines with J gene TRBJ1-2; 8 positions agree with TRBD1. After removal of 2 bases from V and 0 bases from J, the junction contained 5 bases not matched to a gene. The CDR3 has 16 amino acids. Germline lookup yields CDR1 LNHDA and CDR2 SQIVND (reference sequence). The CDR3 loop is CASSISTGDTNYGYTF. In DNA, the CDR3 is TGTGCCAGTAGTATATCGACAGGGGATACTAACTATGGCTACACCTTC. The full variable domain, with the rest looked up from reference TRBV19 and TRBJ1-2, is DGGITQSPKYLFRKEGQNVTLSCEQNLNHDAMYWYRQDPGQGLRLIYYSQIVNDFQKGDIAEGYSVSREKKESFPLTVTSAQKNPTAFYLCASSISTGDTNYGYTFGSGTRLTVV.

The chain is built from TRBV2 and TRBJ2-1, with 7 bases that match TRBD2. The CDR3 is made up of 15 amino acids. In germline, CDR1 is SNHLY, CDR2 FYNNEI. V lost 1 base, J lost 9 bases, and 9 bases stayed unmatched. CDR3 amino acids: CASSEGVRAGIEQFF. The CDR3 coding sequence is TGTGCCAGCAGTGAAGGGGTTCGAGCGGGAATTGAGCAGTTCTTC.

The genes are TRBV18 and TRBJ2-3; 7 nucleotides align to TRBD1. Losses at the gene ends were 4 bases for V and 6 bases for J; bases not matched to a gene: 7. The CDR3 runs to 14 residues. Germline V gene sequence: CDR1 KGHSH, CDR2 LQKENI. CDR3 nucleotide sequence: TGTGCCAGCTCACTCGAGACAGGGAAGGATACGCAGTATTTT. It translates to CASSLETGKDTQYF.

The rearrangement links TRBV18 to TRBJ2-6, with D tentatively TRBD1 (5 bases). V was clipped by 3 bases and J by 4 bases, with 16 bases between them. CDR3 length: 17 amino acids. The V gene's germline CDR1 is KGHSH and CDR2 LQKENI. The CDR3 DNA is TGTGCCAGCTCACCGAGAGAAACAGGTCTGGGGGCCAACGTCCTGACTTTC. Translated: CASSPRETGLGANVLTF.

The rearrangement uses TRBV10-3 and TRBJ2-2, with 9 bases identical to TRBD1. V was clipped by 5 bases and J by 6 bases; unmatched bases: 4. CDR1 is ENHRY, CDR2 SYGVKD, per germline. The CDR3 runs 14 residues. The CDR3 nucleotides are TGTGCCATCAGTCGGACAGGGGAGGCCGGGGAGCTGTTTTTT. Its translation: CAISRTGEAGELFF.

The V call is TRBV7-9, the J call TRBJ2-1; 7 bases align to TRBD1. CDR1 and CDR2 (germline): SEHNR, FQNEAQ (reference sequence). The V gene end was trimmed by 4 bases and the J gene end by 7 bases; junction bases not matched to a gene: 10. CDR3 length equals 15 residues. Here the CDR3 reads CASSSEGTVPNEQFF. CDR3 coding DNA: TGTGCCAGCAGCTCCGAAGGGACAGTCCCGAATGAGCAGTTCTTC.